This T cell receptor beta chain was identified in a study of blood T cells in healthy people across ages. V was pared by 6 bases and J by 0 bases, with 11 bases of the junction left unmatched. The CDR3 covers 17 residues. CDR1 is DFQATT, CDR2 SNEGSKA, per germline (reference sequence). Each donor was a healthy Caucasian individual from Russia, aged roughly 6 to 90. Approximately 9.7 milliliters was the volume of peripheral blood drawn from each donor. Alongside a J-beta primer mix, a sample-barcoded 5' primer served in a second PCR lasting roughly 7 to 11 cycles. TCRdb used MiXCR to reprocess the 5' RACE reads, holding one entry per CDR3 protein. The sample holds hundreds of thousands of distinct CDR3 sequences, approximately 40% seen once.

This receptor was identified in a man aged 80 or over in good health. Sequenced material: blood. The chain carries TRBV20-1 and TRBJ2-1; 10 bases are a match to TRBD2. CDR3: CSASKLAGRSSYNEQFF. For the CDR3, the DNA is TGCAGTGCCAGTAAACTAGCGGGGCGGAGCTCCTACAATGAGCAGTTCTTC.